A selection of T cell receptor beta chains follows, all from one sample in a study of T cell repertoires in cytomegalovirus infection. Each CDR3 protein gets one entry after TCRdb re-called the reads with MiXCR. The sample lists around 95,000 distinct CDR3 sequences; approximately 32% were seen once. The antigens for these receptors are not known. This sample comprised CD8+ T cells from cultured PBMCs, obtained from culture after CMV antigen stimulation. The receptors derive from a human donor in good health (CMV status not recorded). Some clones in this sample may be carry-over from other donors' samples. CDR3s include the opening cysteine and the closing phenylalanine or tryptophan. The order of the fields is V gene, J gene, D gene, clone size, CDR3 DNA, CDR3 protein. D genes are given only for firm matches. Size tells how often a clone was seen (once, few, many) or the class of an expanded clone, and some rows leave it out.

V gene: TRBV5-6; J gene: TRBJ2-7; D gene: -; clone size: few; CDR3 DNA: TGTGCCAGCAGCTTGGGGGCGATAAAGGAGCAGTACTTC; CDR3 protein: CASSLGAIKEQYF
V gene: TRBV7-6; J gene: TRBJ1-1; D gene: -; clone size: many; CDR3 DNA: TGTGCCAGCAGCAAGCCGACGCTCATGAACACTGAAGCTTTCTTT; CDR3 protein: CASSKPTLMNTEAFF
V gene: TRBV7-9; J gene: TRBJ2-7; D gene: -; clone size: few; CDR3 DNA: TGTGCCAGCAGCTTCCGACATTTCTACGAGCAGTACTTC; CDR3 protein: CASSFRHFYEQYF
V gene: TRBV4-1; J gene: TRBJ1-1; D gene: -; clone size: -; CDR3 DNA: TGCGCCAGCAGCCAAGACTCAGGGGTAGGCACTGAAGCTTTCTTT; CDR3 protein: CASSQDSGVGTEAFF
V gene: TRBV19; J gene: TRBJ2-1; D gene: -; clone size: -; CDR3 DNA: TGTGCCAGTAGTATAGATCGAGAGACCGAGCAGTTCTTC; CDR3 protein: CASSIDRETEQFF
V gene: TRBV14; J gene: TRBJ1-1; D gene: -; clone size: -; CDR3 DNA: TGTGCCAGCAGCCCACGGACAGCCCCTATGAACACTGAAGCTTTCTTT; CDR3 protein: CASSPRTAPMNTEAFF
V gene: TRBV7-6; J gene: TRBJ2-5; D gene: -; clone size: few; CDR3 DNA: TGTGCCAGCAGCTTAGTTTTAGGGAATGGAGAGACCCAGTACTTC; CDR3 protein: CASSLVLGNGETQYF
V gene: TRBV5-1; J gene: TRBJ1-1; D gene: TRBD1; clone size: many; CDR3 DNA: TGCGCCAGCAGCGACGGGACAGGGGGCGGTGAAGCTTTCTTT; CDR3 protein: CASSDGTGGGEAFF
V gene: TRBV20-1; J gene: TRBJ2-1; D gene: TRBD2; clone size: -; CDR3 DNA: TGCAGTGCTAGACTAGCGGTCAGCAATGAGCAGTTCTTC; CDR3 protein: CSARLAVSNEQFF
V gene: TRBV3-1; J gene: TRBJ2-5; D gene: TRBD2; clone size: -; CDR3 DNA: TGTGCCAGCAGCCAAAGCGGACTAGCGGGGGGCCGTTATCTGGAGACCCAGTACTTC; CDR3 protein: CASSQSGLAGGRYLETQYF
V gene: TRBV12-3/TRBV12-4; J gene: TRBJ1-6; D gene: -; clone size: -; CDR3 DNA: TGTGCCAGCAGTGGCCTTAATTCACCCCTCCACTTT; CDR3 protein: CASSGLNSPLHF
V gene: TRBV11-2; J gene: TRBJ2-7; D gene: -; clone size: -; CDR3 DNA: TGTGCCAGCAGCTTAAGTCGAGACTCATTCTACGAGCAGTACTTC; CDR3 protein: CASSLSRDSFYEQYF
V gene: TRBV7-2; J gene: TRBJ2-5; D gene: TRBD1; clone size: many; CDR3 DNA: TGTGCCAGCAGACACGGGACAGGGGGATTGGAGACCCAGTACTTC; CDR3 protein: CASRHGTGGLETQYF
V gene: TRBV2; J gene: TRBJ2-7; D gene: -; clone size: -; CDR3 DNA: TGTGCCAGCAGTGACCACGGGGACCCCTCCTACGAGCAGTACTTC; CDR3 protein: CASSDHGDPSYEQYF